Detailed here is one T cell receptor beta chain. Clones were read by immunoSEQ multiplex PCR, and TCRdb kept only the in-frame ones, dropping some. This sample yields 150,000 or so clones, of which 90% to 95% are seen a single time; 4.5% to 6% belongs to the top ten. This sample was included in a study of control samples from healthy donors and cancer patients. Looked up from germline, CDR1 is SGHRS and CDR2 is YFSETQ. V lost 0 bases to trimming and J lost 0 bases; unmatched junction nucleotides: 3. This CDR3 has 18 amino acids. This receptor was obtained from a man aged 18 to 30 in good health. Material: blood. The rearrangement uses TRBV5-1 and TRBJ2-6, with 10 positions matching TRBD2. CDR3 residues: CASSLGLAGASGANVLTF. The CDR3 DNA reads as TGCGCCAGCAGCTTGGGTCTAGCGGGGGCCTCTGGGGCCAACGTCCTGACTTTC.